This T cell receptor beta chain was obtained from a study of human thymus T cells. Germline values: CDR1 SNHLY, CDR2 FYNNEI. V lost 1 base, J lost 6 bases, and 8 bases stayed unmatched. The CDR3 runs 18 residues. Study-level results: V and J genes seemed to be used with bias in thymic and blood repertoires.

Using immunoSEQ multiplex PCR, the repertoire was profiled, and TCRdb retains in-frame clones only, with some absent. This table holds some 130,000 clones, just under 95% found once. In corrective heart surgery, resections were taken, and these provided the thymus tissue. As for this clone: Its antigen is undetermined.

The sequence derives from a boy under three years old with a congenital heart defect but otherwise immunologically healthy. Source material: thymus tissue. This chain joins TRBV2 and TRBJ2-1; 14 bases fit TRBD2. The CDR3 DNA sequence: TGTGCCAGCAGTGAAGAAGGACTAGCGGGGGGTCTTATCAATGAGCAGTTCTTC. Translating gives CASSEEGLAGGLINEQFF.